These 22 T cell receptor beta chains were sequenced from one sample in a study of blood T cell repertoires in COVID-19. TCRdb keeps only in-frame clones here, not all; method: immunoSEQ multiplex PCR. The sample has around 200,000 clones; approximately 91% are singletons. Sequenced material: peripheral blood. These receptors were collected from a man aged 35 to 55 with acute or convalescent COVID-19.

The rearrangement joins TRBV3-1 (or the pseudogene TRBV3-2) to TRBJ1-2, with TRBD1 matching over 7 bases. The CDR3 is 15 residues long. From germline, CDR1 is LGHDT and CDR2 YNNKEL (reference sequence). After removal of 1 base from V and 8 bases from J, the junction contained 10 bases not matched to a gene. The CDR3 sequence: CASSQASGGPYGYTF. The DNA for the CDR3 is TGTGCCAGCAGCCAAGCTTCAGGGGGTCCCTACGGCTACACCTTC.

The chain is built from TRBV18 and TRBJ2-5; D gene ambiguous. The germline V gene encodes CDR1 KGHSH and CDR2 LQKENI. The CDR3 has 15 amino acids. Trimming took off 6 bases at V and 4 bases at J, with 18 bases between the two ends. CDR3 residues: CASSVAPTGLETQYF. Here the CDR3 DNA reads TGTGCCAGCTCGGTGGCCCCGACCGGGTTAGAGACCCAGTACTTC.

CDR3 sequence reads: CASSSLRVPNYGYTF. CDR3 coding DNA: TGTGCCAGCAGCTCACTTCGAGTCCCCAACTATGGCTACACCTTC. This chain connects TRBV7-9 to TRBJ1-2; D uncertain. This CDR3 is 15 amino acids long. Germline V lookup: CDR1 SEHNR, CDR2 FQNEAQ (reference sequence). The V end was cut by 4 bases, the J end by 2 bases, with 14 bases between.

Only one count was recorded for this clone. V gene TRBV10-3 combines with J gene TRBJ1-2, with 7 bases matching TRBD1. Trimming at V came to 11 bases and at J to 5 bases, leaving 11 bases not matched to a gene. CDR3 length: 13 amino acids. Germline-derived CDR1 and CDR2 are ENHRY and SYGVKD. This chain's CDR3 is CAVRDSHTYGYTF. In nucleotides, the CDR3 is TGTGCCGTCCGGGACAGCCACACGTATGGCTACACCTTC.

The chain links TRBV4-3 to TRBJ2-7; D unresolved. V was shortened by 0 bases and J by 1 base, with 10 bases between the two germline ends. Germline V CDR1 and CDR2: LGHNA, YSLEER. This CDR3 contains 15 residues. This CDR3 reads CASSQDRGISYEQYF. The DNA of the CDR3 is TGCGCCAGCAGCCAAGATAGAGGTATTTCCTACGAGCAGTACTTC.

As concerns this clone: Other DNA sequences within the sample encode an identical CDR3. The CDR3 spells CASSLRGQETQYF. CDR3 in DNA: TGTGCCAGCAGTCTTCGGGGGCAAGAGACCCAGTACTTC. The chain joins TRBV27 to TRBJ2-5; perhaps TRBD2 as D (6 bases). Trimming shortened V by 5 bases and J by 2 bases, and 9 bases separated the two germline ends. The CDR3 sequence is 13 residues long. Germline V gives CDR1 MNHEY, CDR2 SMNVEV (reference sequence).

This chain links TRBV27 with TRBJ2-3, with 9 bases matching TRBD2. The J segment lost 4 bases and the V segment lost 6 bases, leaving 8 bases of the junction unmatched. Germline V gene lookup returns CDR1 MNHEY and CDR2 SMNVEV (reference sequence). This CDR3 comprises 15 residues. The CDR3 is CASRALAGGPDTQYF. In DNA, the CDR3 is TGTGCCAGCAGGGCCTTGGCGGGAGGGCCAGATACGCAGTATTTT.

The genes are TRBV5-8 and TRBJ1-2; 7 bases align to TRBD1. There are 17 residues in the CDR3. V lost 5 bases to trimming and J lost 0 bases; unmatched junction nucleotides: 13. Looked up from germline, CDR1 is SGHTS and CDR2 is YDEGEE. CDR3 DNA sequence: TGTGCCAGCAGTTCTGGACAGGTTGTCAACTCTAACTATGGCTACACCTTC. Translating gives CASSSGQVVNSNYGYTF.

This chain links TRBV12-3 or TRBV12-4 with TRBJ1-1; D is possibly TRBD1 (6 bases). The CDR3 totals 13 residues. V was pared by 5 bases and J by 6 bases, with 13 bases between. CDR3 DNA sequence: TGTGCCAGCAGTATGACAGGTTCCGCTGAAGCTTTCTTT. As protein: CASSMTGSAEAFF.

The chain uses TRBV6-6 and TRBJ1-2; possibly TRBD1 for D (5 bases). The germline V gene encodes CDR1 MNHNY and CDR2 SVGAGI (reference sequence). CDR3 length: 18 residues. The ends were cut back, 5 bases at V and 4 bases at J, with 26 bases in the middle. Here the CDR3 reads CASSPHFSRATDFYGYTF. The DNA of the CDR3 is TGTGCCAGCAGTCCTCATTTCTCCCGCGCGACAGACTTCTATGGCTACACCTTC.

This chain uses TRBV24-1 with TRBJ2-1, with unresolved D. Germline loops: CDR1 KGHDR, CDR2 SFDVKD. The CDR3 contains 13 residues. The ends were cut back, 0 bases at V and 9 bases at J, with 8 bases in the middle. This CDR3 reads CATSDLLKSEQFF. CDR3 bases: TGTGCCACCAGTGATTTGCTTAAGAGTGAGCAGTTCTTC.

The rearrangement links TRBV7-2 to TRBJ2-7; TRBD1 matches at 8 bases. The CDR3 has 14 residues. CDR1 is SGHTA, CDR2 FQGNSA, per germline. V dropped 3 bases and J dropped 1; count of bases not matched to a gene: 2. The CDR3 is CASSLDRVSYEQYF. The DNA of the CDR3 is TGTGCCAGCAGCTTGGACAGGGTTTCCTACGAGCAGTACTTC.

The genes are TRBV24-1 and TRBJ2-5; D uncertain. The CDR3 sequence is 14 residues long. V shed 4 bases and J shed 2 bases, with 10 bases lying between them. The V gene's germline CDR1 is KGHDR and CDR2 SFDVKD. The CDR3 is CATSERHTQETQYF. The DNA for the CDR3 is TGTGCCACCAGTGAAAGACACACTCAAGAGACCCAGTACTTC.

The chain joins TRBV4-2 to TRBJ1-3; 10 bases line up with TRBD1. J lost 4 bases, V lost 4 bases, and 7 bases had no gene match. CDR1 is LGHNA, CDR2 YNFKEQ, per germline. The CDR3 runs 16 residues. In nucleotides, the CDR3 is TGTGCCAGCAGCCCCGGAGACAGGGGGCAAGGAAACACCATATATTTT. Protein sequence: CASSPGDRGQGNTIYF.

DNA of the CDR3: TGTGCCAGCAGCTTAACGGTGACTAGCGGCATTAGCACAGATACGCAGTATTTT. Residues: CASSLTVTSGISTDTQYF. V usage is TRBV7-9 and J usage is TRBJ2-3; 9 nucleotides line up with TRBD2. J was trimmed by 0 bases and V by 2 bases; bases with no gene match: 9. CDR3 length: 18 residues. In germline, CDR1 is SEHNR, CDR2 FQNEAQ (reference sequence).

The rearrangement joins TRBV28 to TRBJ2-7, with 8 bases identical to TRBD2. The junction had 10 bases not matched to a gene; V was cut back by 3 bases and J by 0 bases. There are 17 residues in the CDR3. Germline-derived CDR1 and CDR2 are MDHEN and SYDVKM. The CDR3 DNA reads TGTGCCAGCAGTTTTACCACCAGCGGGAGAGCCTCCTACGAGCAGTACTTC. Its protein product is CASSFTTSGRASYEQYF. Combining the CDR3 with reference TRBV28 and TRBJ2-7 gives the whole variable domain DVKVTQSSRYLVKRTGEKVFLECVQDMDHENMFWYRQDPGLGLRLIYFSYDVKMKEKGDIPEGYSVSREKKERFSLILESASTNQTSMYLCASSFTTSGRASYEQYFGPGTRLTVT.

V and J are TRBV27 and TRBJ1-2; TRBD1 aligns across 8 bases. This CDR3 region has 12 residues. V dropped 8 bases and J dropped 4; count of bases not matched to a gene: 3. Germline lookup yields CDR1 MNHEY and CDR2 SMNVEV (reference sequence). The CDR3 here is CASYDRGYGYTF. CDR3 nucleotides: TGTGCCAGCTACGACAGGGGCTATGGCTACACCTTC.

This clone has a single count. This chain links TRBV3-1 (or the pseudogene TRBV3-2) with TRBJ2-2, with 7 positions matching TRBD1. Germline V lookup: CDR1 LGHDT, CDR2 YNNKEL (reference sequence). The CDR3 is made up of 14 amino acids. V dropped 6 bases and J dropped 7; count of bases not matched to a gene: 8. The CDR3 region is CASSFGTVGGELFF. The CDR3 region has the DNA TGTGCCAGCAGTTTCGGGACAGTCGGCGGGGAGCTGTTTTTT.

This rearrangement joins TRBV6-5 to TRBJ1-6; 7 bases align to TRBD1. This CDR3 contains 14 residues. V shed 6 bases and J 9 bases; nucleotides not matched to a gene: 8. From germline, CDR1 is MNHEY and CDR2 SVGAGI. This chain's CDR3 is CASSPGGGSSPLHF. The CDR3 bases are TGTGCCAGCAGCCCCGGAGGGGGCAGTTCACCCCTCCACTTT.

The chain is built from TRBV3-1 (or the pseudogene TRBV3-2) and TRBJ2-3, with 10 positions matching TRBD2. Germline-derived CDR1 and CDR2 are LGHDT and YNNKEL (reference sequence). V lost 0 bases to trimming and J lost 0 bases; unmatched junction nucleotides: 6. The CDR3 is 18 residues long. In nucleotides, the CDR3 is TGTGCCAGCAGCCAAGATAGCGGGGGGCCTTCTAGCACAGATACGCAGTATTTT. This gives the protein CASSQDSGGPSSTDTQYF.

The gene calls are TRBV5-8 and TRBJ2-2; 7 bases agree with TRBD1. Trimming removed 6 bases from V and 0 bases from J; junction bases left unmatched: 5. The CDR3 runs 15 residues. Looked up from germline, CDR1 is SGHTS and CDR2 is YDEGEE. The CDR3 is CASNRGPPNTGELFF. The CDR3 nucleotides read TGTGCCAGCAACAGGGGACCGCCGAACACCGGGGAGCTGTTTTTT.

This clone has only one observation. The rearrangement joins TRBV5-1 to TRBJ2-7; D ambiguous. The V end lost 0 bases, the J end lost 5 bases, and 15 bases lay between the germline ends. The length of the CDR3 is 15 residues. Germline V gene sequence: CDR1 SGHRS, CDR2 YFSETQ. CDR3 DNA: TGCGCCAGCAGCTTGGTTGCGGAGTCACCCCACGAGCAGTACTTC. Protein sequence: CASSLVAESPHEQYF.